Below are 19 T cell receptor beta chains sequenced from a single sample in a study of cytomegalovirus exposure and HLA in healthy donors. Primers included in the PCR were 60 Vbeta and 13 Jbeta primers. Generated by immunoSEQ multiplex PCR, the TCRdb table keeps only in-frame clones and is missing some. The table includes 120,000 to 150,000 clones, roughly 81% detected once. The sample taken for sequencing was PBMCs. These receptors all come from a female donor in good health and CMV-seronegative.

The chain recombines TRBV19 with TRBJ2-7, with 12 bases fitting TRBD2. Trimming removed 0 bases from V and 6 bases from J; junction bases left unmatched: 9. This CDR3 contains 17 residues. CDR1 and CDR2 (germline): LNHDA, SQIVND (reference sequence). CDR3: CASSIDPRLAGVCEQYF. For the CDR3, the DNA is TGTGCCAGTAGTATAGACCCCCGACTAGCGGGGGTATGCGAGCAGTACTTC.

For this clone: The germline gene is not matched at one end of the junction; a read error may be the cause. The rearrangement links TRBV13 to TRBJ2-1, with 7 bases aligning to TRBD2. Germline values: CDR1 PRHDT, CDR2 FYEKMQ (reference sequence). The CDR3 is 14 amino acids. CDR3 amino acids: CASSLRAGSIPIIF. The CDR3 DNA follows: TGTGCCAGCAGCCTCCGAGCGGGAAGTATTCCCATTATCTTC.

This clone was picked up one time. The chain recombines TRBV7-2 with TRBJ2-7; possible D gene TRBD2, 6 bases. The CDR3 runs to 15 residues. Germline V gene sequence: CDR1 SGHTA, CDR2 FQGNSA. The V and J ends lost 8 bases and 2 bases respectively, with 19 bases between them. The CDR3 DNA reads TGTGCCAGCGGTTTCTGGGGGGTTGGGACCTACGAGCAGTACTTC. Amino acids: CASGFWGVGTYEQYF.

In its sample, this clone was seen a few times. The CDR3 loop reads CASSVPQGREAFF. The CDR3 DNA reads TGTGCCAGCAGTGTACCGCAGGGCAGGGAAGCTTTCTTT. The V and J genes are TRBV25-1 and TRBJ1-1, with D tentatively TRBD1 (5 bases). The CDR3 runs 13 residues. Trimming stripped 4 bases from V and 8 bases from J, with 14 bases between. Germline assignment: CDR1 MGHDK and CDR2 SYGVNS.

In this sample, this clone turned up many times. The V gene is TRBV6-6, the J gene TRBJ1-1, with D hard to call. The V gene's germline CDR1 is MNHNY and CDR2 SVGAGI (reference sequence). CDR3 length: 12 amino acids. V was trimmed by 7 bases and J by 4 bases, leaving 10 bases between them. CDR3 DNA sequence: TGTGCCAGCACCACAAGAATCACTGAAGCTTTCTTT. This encodes CASTTRITEAFF.

The chain uses TRBV7-2 and TRBJ2-6, with D unresolved. CDR1 and CDR2 from the germline V gene are SGHTA and FQGNSA. The CDR3 contains 16 residues. The ends were cut back, 5 bases at V and 0 bases at J, with 11 bases in the middle. CDR3 nucleotides: TGTGCCAGCAGCCCCCCCTGGGCCTCTGGGGCCAACGTCCTGACTTTC. Translating it yields CASSPPWASGANVLTF. Based on the CDR3 plus reference TRBV7-2 and TRBJ2-6, the full variable domain is GAGVSQSPSNKVTEKGKDVELRCDPISGHTALYWYRQSLGQGLEFLIYFQGNSAPDKSGLPSDRFSAERTGGSVSTLTIQRTQQEDSAVYLCASSPPWASGANVLTFGAGSRLTVL.

Comments on this clone: Distinct nucleotide sequences in the sample also encode this CDR3. The J gene is TRBJ1-5, the V gene TRBV6-5; the D gene is possibly TRBD1 (5 bases). The V and J ends lost 4 bases and 0 bases respectively, with 7 bases between them. CDR1 MNHEY and CDR2 SVGAGI come from the germline V gene. The CDR3 is 14 residues long. For the CDR3, the DNA is TGTGCCAGCAGTTCCGGGGGTAGCAATCAGCCCCAGCATTTT. Its protein is CASSSGGSNQPQHF.

This clone has only a few counts. The rearrangement joins TRBV12-5 to TRBJ1-5; D uncertain. Germline assignment: CDR1 LGHNT and CDR2 FRNRAP. This CDR3 comprises 13 residues. The ends were cut back, 6 bases at V and 3 bases at J, with 9 bases in the middle. The CDR3 nucleotides are TGTGCTAGTGGCCCCGGGTTCAATCAGCCCCAGCATTTT. Translated: CASGPGFNQPQHF.

This clone was seen a single time. The CDR3 DNA reads TGCGCCAGCAGCACCGGAGCCCCCAGCGACCAGTACAATGAGCAGTTCTTC. Its protein is CASSTGAPSDQYNEQFF. V gene TRBV5-1 combines with J gene TRBJ2-1; no reliable D call. V shed 4 bases and J shed 4 bases, with 21 bases lying between them. This CDR3 has 17 amino acids. CDR1 SGHRS and CDR2 YFSETQ come from the germline V gene.

The rearrangement uses TRBV4-1 and TRBJ2-2; 9 nucleotides agree with TRBD2. V dropped 4 bases and J dropped 0; count of bases not matched to a gene: 12. Germline V gene lookup returns CDR1 MGHRA and CDR2 YSYEKL. CDR3 length: 19 amino acids. The chain's CDR3 is CASSRAVQSGGSNTGELFF. DNA for the CDR3: TGCGCCAGCAGCCGAGCGGTACAAAGCGGGGGGTCGAACACCGGGGAGCTGTTTTTT.

This chain connects TRBV10-3 to TRBJ2-2; no clear D gene. Per germline, CDR1 ENHRY and CDR2 SYGVKD. Trimming cost V 0 bases and J 3 bases, with 17 bases left between them. This CDR3 has 18 residues. The CDR3 here is CAISESSLSAADTGELFF. The CDR3 coding sequence is TGTGCCATCAGTGAGTCGTCACTGAGTGCCGCGGACACCGGGGAGCTGTTTTTT.

This sequence joins TRBV27 and TRBJ2-7, with TRBD2 identical over 8 bases. The CDR3 is 14 amino acids. Germline loops: CDR1 MNHEY, CDR2 SMNVEV (reference sequence). The V segment lost 1 base and the J segment 4 bases; nucleotides outside the gene matches: 3. The DNA of the CDR3 is TGTGCCAGCAGTTTATTTTCTAGCGGGTACGAGCAGTACTTC. Protein sequence: CASSLFSSGYEQYF.

The chain has TRBV21-1 and TRBJ2-2; the D call in the table, TRBD2, was not verified against the DNA. TRBV21-1 is annotated as a pseudogene. CDR3 length: 20 residues. CDR3 residues: CASSKVTQRGPPRNTGELFF. Here the CDR3 DNA reads TGTGCCAGCAGCAAAGTCACCCAGCGGGGGCCCCCCCGGAACACCGGGGAGCTGTTTTTT.

This clone was counted a few times. This chain connects TRBV7-9 to TRBJ1-5, with D possibly being TRBD1 (5 bases). CDR3 length equals 13 residues. Germline V gene sequence: CDR1 SEHNR, CDR2 FQNEAQ (reference sequence). Trimming took 4 bases from V and 4 from J, leaving 8 bases between them. Written as DNA, the CDR3 is TGTGCCAGCAGCTCGGACATTAATCAGCCCCAGCATTTT. Protein product: CASSSDINQPQHF.

The V gene is TRBV5-1, the J gene TRBJ2-5, with D perhaps matching TRBD2 (6 bases). The CDR3 runs 15 residues. Germline V gene lookup returns CDR1 SGHRS and CDR2 YFSETQ. Trimming removed 8 bases at V and 2 bases at J, with 19 bases between. The CDR3 loop is CASSEGTPPQETQYF. The CDR3 region has the DNA TGCGCCAGTTCGGAGGGCACTCCCCCTCAAGAGACCCAGTACTTC. Together with reference TRBV5-1 and TRBJ2-5, the CDR3 gives the full variable domain: KAGVTQTPRYLIKTRGQQVTLSCSPISGHRSVSWYQQTPGQGLQFLFEYFSETQRNKGNFPGRFSGRQFSNSRSEMNVSTLELGDSALYLCASSEGTPPQETQYFGPGTRLLVL.

This chain joins TRBV7-3 and TRBJ2-3; TRBD1 matches at 7 bases. The CDR3 length is 15 residues. The ends lost 5 bases at V and 4 bases at J; junction bases unmatched: 9. Germline V CDR1 and CDR2: SGHTA, FQGTGA. This CDR3 is CASSPGGEFSDTQYF. CDR3 in DNA: TGTGCCAGCAGCCCAGGGGGAGAGTTCTCAGATACGCAGTATTTT.

This clone was observed many times. The V gene is TRBV19, the J gene TRBJ2-7; TRBD1 matches at 10 bases. Germline lookup yields CDR1 LNHDA and CDR2 SQIVND (reference sequence). The CDR3 spans 19 residues. The junction had 14 bases not matched to a gene; V was cut back by 3 bases and J by 0 bases. CDR3 sequence: CASSIVGLGQGRSSYEQYF. CDR3 in DNA: TGTGCCAGTAGTATTGTCGGCTTGGGACAGGGGCGAAGCTCCTACGAGCAGTACTTC. The variable domain in full, completed from reference TRBV19 and TRBJ2-7, reads DGGITQSPKYLFRKEGQNVTLSCEQNLNHDAMYWYRQDPGQGLRLIYYSQIVNDFQKGDIAEGYSVSREKKESFPLTVTSAQKNPTAFYLCASSIVGLGQGRSSYEQYFGPGTRLTVT.

The V call is TRBV28, the J call TRBJ2-3; 7 positions agree with TRBD2. The V gene end was trimmed by 7 bases and the J gene end by 6 bases; junction bases not matched to a gene: 25. The CDR3 is made up of 19 amino acids. Germline V gene data show CDR1 as MDHEN and CDR2 as SYDVKM. This chain's CDR3 is CASTVQFNIRAGATDTQYF. As DNA, the CDR3 is TGTGCCAGCACTGTACAGTTTAATATTAGGGCGGGAGCTACGGATACGCAGTATTTT.

A single count supports this clone. V gene TRBV14 combines with J gene TRBJ1-2; TRBD1 is a possible D gene (6 bases). This CDR3 spans 14 amino acids. The germline gives CDR1 SGHDN, CDR2 FVKESK. V was cut by 3 bases and J by 7 bases, with 15 bases left in between. CDR3 in amino acids: CASSQELQGRGYTF. CDR3 bases: TGTGCCAGCAGCCAGGAATTACAGGGACGTGGCTACACCTTC. Supplemented by reference TRBV14 and TRBJ1-2, the full variable domain reads EAGVTQFPSHSVIEKGQTVTLRCDPISGHDNLYWYRRVMGKEIKFLLHFVKESKQDESGMPNNRFLAERTGGTYSTLKVQPAELEDSGVYFCASSQELQGRGYTFGSGTRLTVV.